Each of the 17 T cell receptor beta chains below was sequenced from the same sample in a study of monozygotic twins with inflammatory bowel disease. TCRdb re-called the 5' RACE reads and shows each CDR3 protein once, DNA omitted. This sample's table has over 200,000 distinct CDR3 sequences. Material: blood. The source of these receptors is a human donor with ulcerative colitis or Crohn's disease, or a healthy co-twin of an affected twin (not recorded which).

The chain has TRBV2 and TRBJ2-3; TCRdb returns TRBD2, unconfirmable since there is no DNA. Germline values: CDR1 SNHLY, CDR2 FYNNEI. The CDR3 is 13 residues long. This CDR3 is CASKQRVTDTQYF. Drawing the rest from reference TRBV2 and TRBJ2-3, the complete variable domain is EPEVTQTPSHQVTQMGQEVILRCVPISNHLYFYWYRQILGQKVEFLVSFYNNEISEKSEIFDDQFSVERPDGSNFTLKIRSTKLEDSAMYFCASKQRVTDTQYFGPGTRLTVL.

V gene TRBV12-3 or TRBV12-4 combines with J gene TRBJ1-1; without DNA, the TCRdb call of TRBD1 cannot be checked. The length of the CDR3 is 14 residues. The CDR3 here is CASSLPLGGTEAFF.

The chain employs TRBV7-9 and TRBJ2-6; the D call of TRBD1 rests on TCRdb alone, since no DNA is present to check it. The germline V gene has CDR1 SEHNR and CDR2 FQNEAQ (reference sequence). The CDR3 loop spans 16 amino acids. The CDR3 protein is CASRPRQGPWANVLTF.

The chain has TRBV12-3 or TRBV12-4 and TRBJ1-5; with no DNA, the TCRdb D assignment of TRBD1 cannot be verified. The CDR3 sequence is 13 residues long. The CDR3 sequence: CASSFGQNQPQHF.

The J gene is TRBJ2-1, the V gene TRBV5-1; absent DNA, TCRdb's TRBD1 call cannot be checked. Germline V lookup: CDR1 SGHRS, CDR2 YFSETQ. The CDR3 length is 13 residues. This CDR3 is CASSGGAEDEQFF. Based on the CDR3 plus reference TRBV5-1 and TRBJ2-1, the full variable domain is KAGVTQTPRYLIKTRGQQVTLSCSPISGHRSVSWYQQTPGQGLQFLFEYFSETQRNKGNFPGRFSGRQFSNSRSEMNVSTLELGDSALYLCASSGGAEDEQFFGPGTRLTVL.

This CDR3 is CASSGQTGAGNTIYF. The chain couples TRBV7-6 to TRBJ1-3; TCRdb gives TRBD1 as the D gene, but with no DNA this cannot be confirmed. CDR1 and CDR2 from the germline V gene are SGHVS and FNYEAQ. This CDR3 comprises 15 residues.

The V gene is TRBV19, the J gene TRBJ1-6. Germline CDR1 is LNHDA and CDR2 is SQIVND (reference sequence). The CDR3 is 14 amino acids. This chain's CDR3 is CASSAPTGNSPLHF. Drawing the rest from reference TRBV19 and TRBJ1-6, the complete variable domain is DGGITQSPKYLFRKEGQNVTLSCEQNLNHDAMYWYRQDPGQGLRLIYYSQIVNDFQKGDIAEGYSVSREKKESFPLTVTSAQKNPTAFYLCASSAPTGNSPLHFGNGTRLTVT.

The V gene is TRBV6-2 or TRBV6-3, the J gene TRBJ2-1; there is no DNA to check the TCRdb D call of TRBD1. Germline-derived CDR1 and CDR2 are MNHEY and SVGEGT. The CDR3 consists of 18 residues. The CDR3 reads CASSSPFGERGPHNEQFF.

The chain links TRBV14 to TRBJ2-4; TCRdb gives TRBD2 as the D gene, but with no DNA this cannot be confirmed. The length of the CDR3 is 15 residues. Looked up from germline, CDR1 is SGHDN and CDR2 is FVKESK. CDR3 amino acids: CASSPHGGLKNIQYF. Combining the CDR3 with reference TRBV14 and TRBJ2-4 gives the whole variable domain EAGVTQFPSHSVIEKGQTVTLRCDPISGHDNLYWYRRVMGKEIKFLLHFVKESKQDESGMPNNRFLAERTGGTYSTLKVQPAELEDSGVYFCASSPHGGLKNIQYFGAGTRLSVL.

This chain connects TRBV20-1 to TRBJ1-1. The CDR3 runs 14 residues. The germline CDR1 and CDR2 sequences are DFQATT and SNEGSKA (reference sequence). The CDR3 spells CSARTGGGNTEAFF.

CDR3 in amino acids: CASSLAGGQGAEAFF. The chain combines TRBV5-1 with TRBJ1-1; without DNA, the TCRdb call of TRBD1 cannot be checked. Germline V gene data show CDR1 as SGHRS and CDR2 as YFSETQ. The CDR3 is 15 amino acids.

This chain links TRBV6-5 with TRBJ1-1; the TCRdb call, TRBD1, lacks DNA for checking. The CDR3 consists of 12 residues. Germline values: CDR1 MNHEY, CDR2 SVGAGI. This CDR3 is CASSYQGARTFF.

The V gene is TRBV5-1, the J gene TRBJ1-1. This CDR3 is 15 amino acids long. Germline V gives CDR1 SGHRS, CDR2 YFSETQ. The CDR3 region is CASSLMGITNTEAFF.

V is TRBV3-1 and J is TRBJ1-1. This CDR3 region has 16 residues. Per the germline V gene, CDR1 is LGHDT and CDR2 is YNNKEL (reference sequence). The CDR3 loop is CASSQDGISMNTEAFF.

The V call is TRBV18, the J call TRBJ2-1. The CDR3 runs to 15 residues. The germline gives CDR1 KGHSH, CDR2 LQKENI. This chain's CDR3 is CASSPGGPSYNEQFF.

The CDR3 is CASSLAGSAGRTDTQYF. The gene calls are TRBV5-1 and TRBJ2-3; TCRdb names TRBD2, which stays unverified in the absence of DNA. Germline CDR1 SGHRS, CDR2 YFSETQ. CDR3 length: 17 amino acids.

The J gene is TRBJ1-5, the V gene TRBV7-2; TCRdb returns TRBD1, unconfirmable since there is no DNA. The CDR3 totals 13 residues. Germline V gene data show CDR1 as SGHTA and CDR2 as FQGNSA. CDR3: CASSLGGSSPQHF.